The rows below give T cell receptor beta chains drawn from one sample of a study of T cell repertoires in cytomegalovirus infection. Antigens for these TCRs are unknown. Via MiXCR, TCRdb re-called the reads, giving one row per CDR3 protein. The sample holds tens of thousands of distinct CDR3 sequences, approximately 20% seen once. The specimen was PBMCs, sequenced either directly or after in vitro stimulation (not recorded which). These receptors were taken from a human donor in good health (CMV status not recorded). Some clones in this sample may be carry-over from other donors' samples. Each CDR3 is given with its conserved first and last residue. Fields, in order: V gene, D gene, clone size, J gene, CDR3 length, CDR3 protein, CDR3 DNA. The D gene is left open where the match is weak. The size of a clone is reported for some rows only, either as once, few or many, or as a class for expanded clones.

>TRBV23-1|-|-|TRBJ2-7|14
CASLSGDRPYEQYF
TGCGCCAGCCTCTCGGGGGACAGACCCTACGAGCAGTACTTC
>TRBV7-2|TRBD2|many|TRBJ2-5|17
CASSAAGLAGVSETQYF
TGTGCCAGCAGCGCCGCCGGGCTAGCGGGGGTATCAGAGACCCAGTACTTC
>TRBV5-5|-|-|TRBJ2-7|16
CASSSGPLTGFYEQYF
TGTGCCAGCAGCAGCGGACCCCTTACAGGGTTCTACGAGCAGTACTTC
>TRBV7-9|TRBD2|few|TRBJ2-3|16
CASSFQAGGYTDTQYF
TGTGCCAGCAGCTTCCAAGCGGGAGGGTACACAGATACGCAGTATTTT
>TRBV11-2|-|medium-sized|TRBJ2-7|14
CASSLEVGYYEQYF
TGTGCCAGCAGCTTAGAAGTCGGCTACTACGAGCAGTACTTC
>TRBV28|-|-|TRBJ2-3|14
CASSSGQLTDTQYF
TGTGCCAGCAGTTCGGGACAACTCACAGATACGCAGTATTTT
>TRBV28|-|-|TRBJ2-5|16
CASSLWRGGQQETQYF
TGTGCCAGCAGTTTATGGAGGGGTGGACAGCAAGAGACCCAGTACTTC
>TRBV6-2/TRBV6-3|-|-|TRBJ2-2|11
CATRNTGELFF
TGTGCCACCAGGAACACCGGGGAGCTGTTTTTT
>TRBV5-6|-|-|TRBJ1-1|15
CASTTGGPHNTEAFF
TGTGCCAGCACTACGGGGGGTCCCCACAACACTGAAGCTTTCTTT
>TRBV7-9|-|many|TRBJ2-6|20
CASSDPSYGKQGSGANVLTF
TGTGCCAGCAGCGACCCGTCTTATGGTAAACAGGGTTCTGGGGCCAACGTCCTGACTTTC
>TRBV11-1|-|few|TRBJ2-7|14
CASSPRDLVYEQYF
TGTGCCAGCAGCCCCCGGGACCTCGTCTACGAGCAGTACTTC
>TRBV6-2/TRBV6-3|-|few|TRBJ2-7|11
CASRNPYEQYF
TGTGCCAGCAGGAACCCCTACGAGCAGTACTTC
>TRBV28|TRBD1|-|TRBJ1-5|16
CASSTDRGGGNQPQHF
TGTGCCAGCAGTACCGACAGGGGTGGCGGGAATCAGCCCCAGCATTTT
>TRBV7-9|-|few|TRBJ1-1|12
CASSLRDTEAFF
TGTGCCAGCAGCTTGAGGGACACTGAAGCTTTCTTT
>TRBV4-1|-|many|TRBJ2-1|15
CASSDGLTVYNEQFF
TGCGCCAGCAGTGATGGGCTAACTGTGTACAATGAGCAGTTCTTC
>TRBV24-1|TRBD1|many|TRBJ1-5|17
CATSDFRGRENNQPQHF
TGTGCCACCAGTGATTTCAGGGGGCGTGAGAACAATCAGCCCCAGCATTTT
>TRBV28|-|medium-sized|TRBJ1-1|11
CASSLGQQAFF
TGTGCCAGCAGTTTAGGCCAGCAAGCTTTCTTT
>TRBV10-3|TRBD2|few|TRBJ2-3|16
CAISESASGGADTQYF
TGTGCCATCAGTGAGTCTGCTAGCGGGGGGGCCGATACGCAGTATTTT
>TRBV2|TRBD1|-|TRBJ2-3|15
CASSEARQGADTQYF
TGTGCCAGCAGTGAAGCGCGTCAGGGGGCTGATACGCAGTATTTT
>TRBV9|-|few|TRBJ1-6|14
CASTQGSYNSPLHF
TGTGCCAGCACCCAGGGATCCTATAATTCACCCCTCCACTTT
>TRBV7-9|-|-|TRBJ2-1|13
CASSLARGDEQFF
TGTGCCAGCAGCTTAGCTCGCGGGGATGAGCAGTTCTTC
>TRBV7-9|TRBD2|few|TRBJ2-1|17
CASSRTSANSSYNEQFF
TGTGCCAGCAGCCGGACTAGCGCGAATAGCTCCTACAATGAGCAGTTCTTC
>TRBV19|-|few|TRBJ2-1|14
CASSSREGDNEQFF
TGTGCCAGTAGTTCGCGGGAAGGGGACAATGAGCAGTTCTTC
>TRBV5-1|TRBD1|-|TRBJ1-2|15
CASSSKQGADYGYTF
TGCGCCAGCAGTAGCAAACAGGGGGCAGATTATGGCTACACCTTC
>TRBV7-4|TRBD1|-|TRBJ1-2|15
CASSHSSTGGHGYTF
TGTGCCAGCAGCCATTCATCGACAGGGGGCCATGGCTACACCTTC
>TRBV19|-|few|TRBJ2-5|14
CASSIGGPGETQYF
TGTGCCAGTAGTATAGGAGGGCCGGGGGAGACCCAGTACTTC
>TRBV19|-|-|TRBJ1-3|15
CASSPVASAGNTIYF
TGTGCCAGTAGCCCGGTCGCCAGCGCTGGAAACACCATATATTTT
>TRBV19|-|many|TRBJ2-7|13
CASSKGLDDEQYF
TGTGCCAGTAGCAAGGGGCTCGACGACGAGCAGTACTTC
>TRBV7-9|-|-|TRBJ1-4|15
CASSLWAGTNEKLFF
TGTGCCAGCAGCTTATGGGCAGGAACTAATGAAAAACTGTTTTTT
>TRBV2|-|-|TRBJ2-5|15
CASSSTRASQETQYF
TGTGCCAGCAGTTCAACCCGGGCCAGCCAAGAGACCCAGTACTTC
>TRBV10-3|-|few|TRBJ1-1|15
CAISESNPGNTEAFF
TGTGCCATCAGTGAGTCGAATCCAGGTAACACTGAAGCTTTCTTT
>TRBV12-3/TRBV12-4|-|many|TRBJ1-2|13
CASVNRDVYGYTF
TGTGCCAGCGTTAATAGGGACGTCTATGGCTACACCTTC
>TRBV4-1|TRBD1|-|TRBJ2-7|16
CASSQDSGQGVYEQYF
TGCGCCAGCAGCCAAGATTCAGGACAGGGGGTTTACGAGCAGTACTTC